The TCR beta chain under discussion was sequenced for a study of glioma-infiltrating T cells. This clonotype was picked up a small number of times. Its antigen is undetermined. Amplification of TCR alpha and beta CDR3 regions from RNA used iRepertoire nested multiplex PCR. Tissue mRNA or PBMC total RNA, roughly 90-450 ng, went into one-step reverse transcription and amplification. In TCRdb, the multiplex PCR reads were re-called with MiXCR into one record per CDR3 protein. The sample has 100,000 to 150,000 distinct CDR3 sequences, around a quarter seen once. Per the germline V gene, CDR1 is MNHEY and CDR2 is SVGAGI. CDR3 length equals 16 residues. The study's findings and limits: Only very few CDR3 sequences appeared in both tissue and blood. Tissue-blood divergence was below expectation in non-neoplastic patients, above in gliomas.

Sequencing used glioma tissue, nonneoplastic brain tissue, or PBMCs (not recorded which). The chain carries TRBV6-5 and TRBJ2-1; TRBD1 agrees at 7 bases. The J call is in doubt because the DNA end fits TRBJ2-5 better. This clonotype was obtained from a human donor with low-grade glioma or glioblastoma, undergoing nonglioma brain surgery, or in good health (not recorded which). CDR3 bases: TGTGCCAGCAGTGATTTCCGGACAGGCATACAAGAGACCCAGTACTTC. It codes for CASSDFRTGIQETQYF.